This is a list of T cell receptor beta chains from one sample in a study of T cells after yellow fever vaccination. MiXCR, run by TCRdb on the 5' RACE reads, gives a single entry per CDR3 protein. The sample carries fewer than 350,000 distinct CDR3 sequences, approximately 4% recorded once. This specimen consisted of PBMCs, obtained 15 days after the yellow fever booster vaccination. Every receptor here comes from a young man who received the YFV17D yellow fever vaccine. Each CDR3 is given with its conserved first and last residue. The order of the fields is clone size, V gene, D gene, J gene, CDR3 DNA, CDR3 protein. A D gene is named only where the DNA matches it firmly. Some rows mark clone size as missing; the rest say once, few, many or name a class of expanded clone.

many,TRBV4-3,-,TRBJ1-5,TGCGCCAGCAGCCAAGTTCTAGGGGATCAGCCCCAGCATTTT,CASSQVLGDQPQHF
few,TRBV5-6,TRBD1,TRBJ1-6,TGTGCCAGCAGCTTCGGGGACAGGAATAATTCACCCCTCCACTTT,CASSFGDRNNSPLHF
-,TRBV6-5,-,TRBJ1-2,TGTGCCAGCAGGGGAACTCTGACAGATCCTTGGGGCTACACCTTC,CASRGTLTDPWGYTF
many,TRBV4-3,-,TRBJ2-7,TGCGCCAGCAGCCACTCTGCCGGAGGGTCCTACGAGCAGTACTTC,CASSHSAGGSYEQYF
many,TRBV13,-,TRBJ2-3,TGTGCCAGCAGCCGACTCCAATTGCTGACAGATACGCAGTATTTT,CASSRLQLLTDTQYF
many,TRBV4-3,TRBD1,TRBJ1-6,TGCGCCAGCAGCCGAGGACAGGGGGCAAATAATTCACCCCTCCACTTT,CASSRGQGANNSPLHF
many,TRBV7-3,-,TRBJ1-1,TGTGCCAGCAGCTTGGGGGGGGCTGAAGCTTTCTTT,CASSLGGAEAFF
many,TRBV7-9,TRBD1,TRBJ1-5,TGTGCCAGCAGCCCCGGACAGGGGAACAATCAGCCCCAGCATTTT,CASSPGQGNNQPQHF
-,TRBV20-1,TRBD1,TRBJ2-5,TGCAGTGCTAGCAGGGGGTTGAGGGCCCAGTACTTC,CSASRGLRAQYF
many,TRBV29-1,-,TRBJ2-5,TGCAGCGCCCAAGGACAGCCAGGGACCCAGTACTTC,CSAQGQPGTQYF
few,TRBV11-2,-,TRBJ1-5,TGTGCCAGCAGCTTAGATCTGTCAGGACAGCCCCAGCATTTT,CASSLDLSGQPQHF
few,TRBV7-2,TRBD1,TRBJ1-1,TGTGCCAGCAGCCCCAGACAGGGGGATGTTGAAGCTTTCTTT,CASSPRQGDVEAFF
many,TRBV18,TRBD2,TRBJ2-1,TGTGCCAGCTCACCACTGACTAGCGGGGGTTATGAGCAGTTCTTC,CASSPLTSGGYEQFF
many,TRBV30,-,TRBJ1-6,TGTGCCTGGAGTGTAACGGCAGGGGATTCACCCCTCCACTTT,CAWSVTAGDSPLHF
-,TRBV29-1,-,TRBJ2-5,TGCAGCGCCAATGGCGTCTTAGGGCAAGAGACCCAGTACTTC,CSANGVLGQETQYF
few,TRBV3-1,TRBD2,TRBJ2-5,TGTGCCACCGAGGGGACTAGCGGTTCCTCGAACTTC,CATEGTSGSSNF
many,TRBV20-1,-,TRBJ2-1,TGCAGTGCTAGCGAAGGCAGGAAGGGATCTAGGTACAATGAGCAGTTCTTC,CSASEGRKGSRYNEQFF
many,TRBV7-6,-,TRBJ2-5,TGTGCCAGCAGCTTACTCTGGACTGGAGAGACCCAGTACTTC,CASSLLWTGETQYF
-,TRBV4-2,-,TRBJ2-4,TGTGCCAGCAGCCAAGAGGGGGTTGCAGCAAACATTCAGTACTTC,CASSQEGVAANIQYF
few,TRBV7-3,-,TRBJ1-6,TGTGCCAGCAGCTTAATGTCAGGAAATTCACCCCTCCACTTT,CASSLMSGNSPLHF
many,TRBV5-1,-,TRBJ2-5,TGTGCCAGCAGCTTCCAAGAGACCCAGTACTTC,CASSFQETQYF
-,TRBV7-9,-,TRBJ1-1,TGTGCCAGCAGCTTAGTTGAATCCGACGGAACATACACTGAAGCTTTCTTT,CASSLVESDGTYTEAFF
few,TRBV12-3/TRBV12-4,-,TRBJ1-2,TGTGCCAGCAGCTTCTTAGGGTTCGACTATGGCTACACCTTC,CASSFLGFDYGYTF
-,TRBV5-1,-,TRBJ2-1,TGCGCCAGCAGCTTGACAGCCGCGAACAATGAGCAGTTCTTC,CASSLTAANNEQFF
many,TRBV5-1,-,TRBJ1-2,TGCGCCAGCAGCTTGGGCACAGGGTCGGTCTATGGCTACACCTTC,CASSLGTGSVYGYTF
few,TRBV20-1,-,TRBJ2-1,TGCAGTGCTAGACGAACGGCGGGGGCGGGGAATGAGCAGTTCTTC,CSARRTAGAGNEQFF
many,TRBV7-9,TRBD1,TRBJ2-7,TGTGCCAGCAGTGGGGGACAGTACTTCGACGAGCAGTACTTC,CASSGGQYFDEQYF
many,TRBV27,TRBD1,TRBJ1-2,TGTGCCAGCAGTCGCGGACAGGGGGCGGGCTATGGCTACACCTTC,CASSRGQGAGYGYTF
few,TRBV19,-,TRBJ2-2,TGTGCCAGTAGTCGATTAGGGGCCGGCGGGGAGCTGTTTTTT,CASSRLGAGGELFF
many,TRBV6-4,TRBD2,TRBJ2-3,TGTGCCAGCAGTAGCGGGGGGGCCGCTACGCAGTATTTT,CASSSGGAATQYF
few,TRBV12-3/TRBV12-4,TRBD2,TRBJ2-5,TGTGCCAGCAGTTTTTGGCGGGGGGATCCCCAAGAGACCCAGTACTTC,CASSFWRGDPQETQYF
-,TRBV18,-,TRBJ2-1,TGTGCCAGCTCACGACAAGCCGGGACCCAAAGTGACAATGAGCAGTTCTTC,CASSRQAGTQSDNEQFF
-,TRBV7-2,TRBD2,TRBJ2-3,TGTGCCAGCAGCCAGGGGATACTAGCGGGGGGCACAGATACGCAGTATTTT,CASSQGILAGGTDTQYF
few,TRBV5-1,-,TRBJ2-7,TGCGCCAGCAGCTTGGGAGTCAGGGTGTGGTCCTACGAGCAGTACTTC,CASSLGVRVWSYEQYF
-,TRBV6-6,TRBD2,TRBJ2-5,TGTGCCAGCAGTTGGCTAGCGGGGGGGGGTCAAGAGACCCAGTACTTC,CASSWLAGGGQETQYF
many,TRBV11-2,TRBD1,TRBJ1-2,TGTGCCAGCAGCCCCGGGACAGGGACAAGGCGGGTCTATGGCTACACCTTC,CASSPGTGTRRVYGYTF
-,TRBV7-9,-,TRBJ2-1,TGTGCCAGCAGCTCTGACAGAGATAATGAGCAGTTCTTC,CASSSDRDNEQFF
many,TRBV20-1,TRBD2,TRBJ2-3,TGCAGTGCTAACGGACTAGCCCAAGATACGCAGTATTTT,CSANGLAQDTQYF
many,TRBV29-1,-,TRBJ2-7,TGCAGCGTTGTCGGAGGGAATGCCTACGAGCAGTACTTC,CSVVGGNAYEQYF
-,TRBV9,TRBD2,TRBJ2-1,TGTGCCAGCAGCTTCGAGGGCGGGGGCAATGAGCAGTTCTTC,CASSFEGGGNEQFF
many,TRBV15,TRBD2,TRBJ2-1,TGTGCCACCAGCTCTCGGGGGGGCCGCAATGAGCAGTTCTTC,CATSSRGGRNEQFF
few,TRBV7-3,-,TRBJ2-2,TGTGCCAGCAGCCCGGACGGAACCGGGGAGCTGTTTTTT,CASSPDGTGELFF
-,TRBV4-1,-,TRBJ2-1,TGCGCCAGCAGCTCAAGGGGGCTAGCGACGGGGGAGCAGTTCTTC,CASSSRGLATGEQFF
many,TRBV6-2/TRBV6-3,-,TRBJ2-1,TGTGCCAGTATCAAGGGGCAGCCCTACAATGAGCAGTTCTTC,CASIKGQPYNEQFF